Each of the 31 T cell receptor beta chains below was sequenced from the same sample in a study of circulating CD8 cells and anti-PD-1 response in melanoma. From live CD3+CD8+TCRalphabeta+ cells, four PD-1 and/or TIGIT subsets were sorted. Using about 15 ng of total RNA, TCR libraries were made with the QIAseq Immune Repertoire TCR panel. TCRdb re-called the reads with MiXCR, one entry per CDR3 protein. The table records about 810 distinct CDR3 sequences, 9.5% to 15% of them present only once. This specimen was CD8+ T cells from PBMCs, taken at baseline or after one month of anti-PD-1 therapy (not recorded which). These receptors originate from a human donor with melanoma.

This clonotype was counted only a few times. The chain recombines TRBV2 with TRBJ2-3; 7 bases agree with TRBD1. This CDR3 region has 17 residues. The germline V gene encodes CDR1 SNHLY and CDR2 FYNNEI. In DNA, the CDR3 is TGTGCACTGCTCTACCCGGGTGACAGGGTTAGCACAGATACGCAGTATTTT. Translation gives CALLYPGDRVSTDTQYF.

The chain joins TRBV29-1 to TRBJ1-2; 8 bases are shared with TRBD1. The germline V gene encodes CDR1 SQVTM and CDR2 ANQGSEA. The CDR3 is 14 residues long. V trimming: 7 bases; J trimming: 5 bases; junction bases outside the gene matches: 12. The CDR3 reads CSAQEGGQAYGYTF. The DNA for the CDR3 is TGCAGCGCCCAAGAGGGGGGACAGGCTTATGGCTACACCTTC. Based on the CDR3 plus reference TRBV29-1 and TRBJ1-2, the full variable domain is SAVISQKPSRDICQRGTSLTIQCQVDSQVTMMFWYRQQPGQSLTLIATANQGSEATYESGFVIDKFPISRPNLTFSTLTVSNMSPEDSSIYLCSAQEGGQAYGYTFGSGTRLTVV.

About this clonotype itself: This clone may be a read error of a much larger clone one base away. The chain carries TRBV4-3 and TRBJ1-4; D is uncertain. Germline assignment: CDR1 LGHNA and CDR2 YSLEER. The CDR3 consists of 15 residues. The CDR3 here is CGSSRALYDHEKLFF. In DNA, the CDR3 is TGCGGCAGCAGCCGGGCACTATACGATCATGAAAAACTGTTTTTT.

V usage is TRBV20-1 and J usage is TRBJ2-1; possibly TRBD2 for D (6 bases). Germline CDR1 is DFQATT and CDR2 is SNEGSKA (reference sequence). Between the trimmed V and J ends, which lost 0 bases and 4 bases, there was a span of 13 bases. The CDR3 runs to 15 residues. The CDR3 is CSARDPGLLYNEQFF. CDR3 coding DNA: TGCAGTGCTAGAGATCCGGGACTGCTATACAATGAGCAGTTCTTC.

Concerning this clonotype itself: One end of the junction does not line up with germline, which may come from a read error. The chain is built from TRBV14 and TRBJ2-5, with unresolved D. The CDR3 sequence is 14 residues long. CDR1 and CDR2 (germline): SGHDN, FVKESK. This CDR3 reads CASSSWSEQGTQYF. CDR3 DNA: TGTGCCAGCAGCTCGTGGTCCGAGCAAGGGACCCAGTACTTC.

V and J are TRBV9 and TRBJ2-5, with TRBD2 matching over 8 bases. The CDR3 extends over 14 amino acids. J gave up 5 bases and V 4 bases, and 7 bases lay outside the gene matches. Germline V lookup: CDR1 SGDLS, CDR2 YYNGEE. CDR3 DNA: TGTGCCAGCAGCCCCTGGACTAGCACCGAGACCCAGTACTTC. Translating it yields CASSPWTSTETQYF.

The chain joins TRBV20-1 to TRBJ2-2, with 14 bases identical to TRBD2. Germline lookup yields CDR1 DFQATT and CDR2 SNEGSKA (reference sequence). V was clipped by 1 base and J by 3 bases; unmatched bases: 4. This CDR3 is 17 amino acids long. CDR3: CSARGTSGGTYTGELFF. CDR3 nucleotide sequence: TGCAGTGCTAGAGGGACTAGCGGGGGGACCTACACCGGGGAGCTGTTTTTT.

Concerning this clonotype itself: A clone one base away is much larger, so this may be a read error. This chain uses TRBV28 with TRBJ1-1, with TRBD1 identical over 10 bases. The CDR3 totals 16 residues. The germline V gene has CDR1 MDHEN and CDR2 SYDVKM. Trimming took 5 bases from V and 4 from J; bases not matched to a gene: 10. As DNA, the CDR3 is TGTGCCAGCAGTCCCCCGGGACAGGGGCGGAGCACTGAAGCTTTCTTT. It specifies CASSPPGQGRSTEAFF.

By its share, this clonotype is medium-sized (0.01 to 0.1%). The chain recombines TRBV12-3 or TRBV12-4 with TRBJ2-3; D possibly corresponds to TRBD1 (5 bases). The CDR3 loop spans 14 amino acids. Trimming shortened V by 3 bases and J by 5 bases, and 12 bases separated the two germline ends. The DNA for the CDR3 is TGTGCCAGCAGTTTTAGGGGTTATCTAGATACGCAGTATTTT. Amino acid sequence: CASSFRGYLDTQYF.

This CDR3 is CASSFIAGAYNEQFF. The CDR3 coding sequence is TGTGCCAGCAGTTTCATAGCGGGGGCCTACAATGAGCAGTTCTTC. The chain uses TRBV6-2 or TRBV6-3 and TRBJ2-1; TRBD2 agrees at 9 bases. The trim removed 4 bases at V and 2 bases at J, leaving 3 bases unmatched. From germline, CDR1 is MNHEY and CDR2 SVGEGT. This CDR3 comprises 15 residues.

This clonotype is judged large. The CDR3 sequence is CSVEDPPGGYTDTQYF. CDR3 in DNA: TGCAGCGTTGAAGATCCCCCGGGGGGCTACACAGATACGCAGTATTTT. The chain has TRBV29-1 and TRBJ2-3, with D possibly TRBD2 on 7 matching bases. Germline CDR1 and CDR2: SQVTM and ANQGSEA. The CDR3 runs to 16 residues. V was clipped by 0 bases and J by 2 bases, with 15 bases between them.

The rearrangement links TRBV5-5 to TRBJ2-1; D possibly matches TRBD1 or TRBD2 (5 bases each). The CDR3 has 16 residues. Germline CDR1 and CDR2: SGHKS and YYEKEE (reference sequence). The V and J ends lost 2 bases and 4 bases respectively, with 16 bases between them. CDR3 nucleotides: TGTGCCAGCAGCTTTATGGGGGAACTTACTTACAATGAGCAGTTCTTC. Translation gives CASSFMGELTYNEQFF.

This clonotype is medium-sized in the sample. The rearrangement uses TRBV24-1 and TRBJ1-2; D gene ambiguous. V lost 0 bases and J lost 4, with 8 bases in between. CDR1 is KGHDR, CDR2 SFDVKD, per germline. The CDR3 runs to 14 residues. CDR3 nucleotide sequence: TGTGCCACCAGTGATTTGGGACGGTCCTATGGCTACACCTTC. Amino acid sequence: CATSDLGRSYGYTF.

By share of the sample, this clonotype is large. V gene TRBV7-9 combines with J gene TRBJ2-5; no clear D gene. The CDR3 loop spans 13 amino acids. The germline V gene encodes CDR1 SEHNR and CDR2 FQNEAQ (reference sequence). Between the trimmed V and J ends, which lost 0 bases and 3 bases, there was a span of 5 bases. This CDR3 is CASSLASKETQYF. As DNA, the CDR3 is TGTGCCAGCAGCTTAGCCAGCAAAGAGACCCAGTACTTC.

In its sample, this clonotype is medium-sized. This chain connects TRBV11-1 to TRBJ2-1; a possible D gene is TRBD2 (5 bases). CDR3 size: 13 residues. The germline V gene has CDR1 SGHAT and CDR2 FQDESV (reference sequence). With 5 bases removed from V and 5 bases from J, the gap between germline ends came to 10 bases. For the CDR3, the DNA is TGTGCCAGCAGCATCCGGACTCACAATGAGCAGTTCTTC. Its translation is CASSIRTHNEQFF.

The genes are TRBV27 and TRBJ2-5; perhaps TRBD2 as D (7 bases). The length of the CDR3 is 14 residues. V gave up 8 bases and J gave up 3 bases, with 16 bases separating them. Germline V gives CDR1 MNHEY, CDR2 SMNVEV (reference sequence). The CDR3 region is CASGGAFAEETQYF. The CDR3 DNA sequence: TGTGCCAGCGGGGGGGCTTTCGCGGAAGAGACCCAGTACTTC.

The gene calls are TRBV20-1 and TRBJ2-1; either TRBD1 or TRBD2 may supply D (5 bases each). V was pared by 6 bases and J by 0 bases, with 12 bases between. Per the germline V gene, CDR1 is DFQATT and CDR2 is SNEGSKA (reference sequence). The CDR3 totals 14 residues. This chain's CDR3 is CSAWDGSSYNEQFF. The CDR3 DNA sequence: TGCAGTGCCTGGGACGGTAGCTCCTACAATGAGCAGTTCTTC.

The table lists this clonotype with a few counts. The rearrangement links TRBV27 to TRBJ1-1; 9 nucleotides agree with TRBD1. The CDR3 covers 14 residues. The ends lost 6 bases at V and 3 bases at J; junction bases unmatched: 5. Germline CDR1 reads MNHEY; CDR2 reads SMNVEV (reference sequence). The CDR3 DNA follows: TGTGCCAGCAGCAACCGGGACAGGGACACTGAAGCTTTCTTT. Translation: CASSNRDRDTEAFF.

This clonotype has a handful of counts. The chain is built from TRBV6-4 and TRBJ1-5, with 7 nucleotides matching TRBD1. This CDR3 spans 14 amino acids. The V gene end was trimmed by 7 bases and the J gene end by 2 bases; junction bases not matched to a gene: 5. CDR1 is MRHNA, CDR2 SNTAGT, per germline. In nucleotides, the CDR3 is TGTGCCAGCATTACAGACAGGGGCAATCAGCCCCAGCATTTT. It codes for CASITDRGNQPQHF.

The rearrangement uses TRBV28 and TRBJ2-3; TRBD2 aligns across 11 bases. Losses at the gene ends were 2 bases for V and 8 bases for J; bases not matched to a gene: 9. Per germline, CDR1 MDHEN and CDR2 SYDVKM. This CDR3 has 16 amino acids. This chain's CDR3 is CASSLGASGGSGTQYF. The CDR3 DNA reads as TGTGCCAGCAGTTTAGGTGCTAGCGGGGGGTCAGGTACGCAGTATTTT.

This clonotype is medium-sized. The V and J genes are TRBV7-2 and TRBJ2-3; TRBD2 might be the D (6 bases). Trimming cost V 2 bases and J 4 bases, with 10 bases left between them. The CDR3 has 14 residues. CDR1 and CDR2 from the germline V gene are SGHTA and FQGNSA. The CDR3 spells CASSLYGSADTQYF. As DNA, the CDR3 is TGTGCCAGCAGCTTATACGGGAGCGCAGATACGCAGTATTTT.

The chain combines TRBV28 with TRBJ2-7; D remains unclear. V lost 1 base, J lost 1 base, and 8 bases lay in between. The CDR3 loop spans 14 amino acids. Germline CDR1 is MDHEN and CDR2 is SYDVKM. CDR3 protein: CASSLSGFSYEQYF. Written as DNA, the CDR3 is TGTGCCAGCAGTTTATCGGGTTTTTCCTACGAGCAGTACTTC.

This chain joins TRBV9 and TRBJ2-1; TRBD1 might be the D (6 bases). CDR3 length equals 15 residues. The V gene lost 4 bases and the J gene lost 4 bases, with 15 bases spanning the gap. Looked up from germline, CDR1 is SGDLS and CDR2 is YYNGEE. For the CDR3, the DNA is TGTGCCAGCAGCCCGAGTCGGACAGCATACAATGAGCAGTTCTTC. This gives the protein CASSPSRTAYNEQFF. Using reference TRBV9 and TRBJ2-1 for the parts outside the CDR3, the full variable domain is DSGVTQTPKHLITATGQRVTLRCSPRSGDLSVYWYQQSLDQGLQFLIQYYNGEERAKGNILERFSAQQFPDLHSELNLSSLELGDSALYFCASSPSRTAYNEQFFGPGTRLTVL.

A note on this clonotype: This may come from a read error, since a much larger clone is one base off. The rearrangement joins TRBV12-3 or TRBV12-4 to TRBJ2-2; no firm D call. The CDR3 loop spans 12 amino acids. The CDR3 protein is CTSSHKYGELFF. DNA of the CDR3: TGTACCAGCAGCCACAAGTACGGGGAGCTGTTTTTT.

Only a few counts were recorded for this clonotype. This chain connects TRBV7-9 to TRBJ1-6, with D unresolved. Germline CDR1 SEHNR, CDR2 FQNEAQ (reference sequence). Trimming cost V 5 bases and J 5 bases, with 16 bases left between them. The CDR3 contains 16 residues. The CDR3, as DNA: TGTGCCAGCAGCGTACCGGACGGGATTGATAATTCACCCCTCCACTTT. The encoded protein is CASSVPDGIDNSPLHF.

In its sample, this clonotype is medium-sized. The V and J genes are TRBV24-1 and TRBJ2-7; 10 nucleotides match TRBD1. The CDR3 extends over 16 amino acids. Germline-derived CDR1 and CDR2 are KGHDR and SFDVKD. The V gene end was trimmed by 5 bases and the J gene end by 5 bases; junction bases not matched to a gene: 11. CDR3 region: CATSASSGTGANEQYF. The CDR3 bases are TGTGCCACCAGTGCTTCTTCCGGGACAGGGGCGAACGAGCAGTACTTC.

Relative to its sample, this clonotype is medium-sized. In nucleotides, the CDR3 is TGTGCCAGTAGTGCGCAAGAGACCCAGTACTTC. This sequence encodes CASSAQETQYF. This chain joins TRBV19 and TRBJ2-5; D unclear. Germline CDR1 and CDR2: LNHDA and SQIVND (reference sequence). The CDR3 spans 11 residues. V lost 5 bases to trimming and J lost 2 bases, with 3 bases between them.

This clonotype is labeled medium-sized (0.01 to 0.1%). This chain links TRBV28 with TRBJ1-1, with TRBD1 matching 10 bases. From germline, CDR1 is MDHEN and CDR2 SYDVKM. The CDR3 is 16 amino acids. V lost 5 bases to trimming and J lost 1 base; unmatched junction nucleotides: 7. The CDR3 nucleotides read TGTGCCAGCAGTCCCCCGGGACAGGGGCGGAACACTGAAGCTTTCTTT. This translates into CASSPPGQGRNTEAFF.

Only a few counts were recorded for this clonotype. DNA for the CDR3: TGTGCCAGCAGTAAACAACCGGAGCAGTTCTTC. Its translation: CASSKQPEQFF. This rearrangement joins TRBV2 to TRBJ2-1; no clear D. The V gene's germline CDR1 is SNHLY and CDR2 FYNNEI. The CDR3 is 11 residues long. Trimming removed 5 bases at V and 10 bases at J, with 9 bases between.

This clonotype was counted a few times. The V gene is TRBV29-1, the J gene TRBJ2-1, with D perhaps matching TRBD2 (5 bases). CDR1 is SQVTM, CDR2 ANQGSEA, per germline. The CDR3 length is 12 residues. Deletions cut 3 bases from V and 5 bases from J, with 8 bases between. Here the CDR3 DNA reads TGCAGCGTTGAGATGCGGGACAATGAGCAGTTCTTC. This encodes CSVEMRDNEQFF.

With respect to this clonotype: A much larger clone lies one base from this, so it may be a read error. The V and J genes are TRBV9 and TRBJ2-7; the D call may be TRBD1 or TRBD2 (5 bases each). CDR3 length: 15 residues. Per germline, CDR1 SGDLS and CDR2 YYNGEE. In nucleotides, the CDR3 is TGTGCCAGCAGCGCCCGGGATGGGGCAGCCTACGGGCAGTACTTC. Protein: CASSARDGAAYGQYF.